This section outlines one T cell receptor (beta chain) sequence together with its context. Its antigen is undetermined. The CDR3 loop spans 14 amino acids. V was pared by 2 bases and J by 3 bases, with 11 bases between. Germline loops: CDR1 SGHNT, CDR2 YYREEE (reference sequence). Libraries were prepared by immunoSEQ multiplex PCR; TCRdb keeps only in-frame clonotypes and omits some of them. The data hold fewer than 80,000 clones, with 85% observed a single time. This specimen belongs to a study of OX40 agonist ivuxolimab in advanced cancers. Study in general: Of mixed ages from roughly 23 to 80 and averaging roughly 64 years, the group was over 80% male. Partial responses were achieved by three patients, one with hepatocellular carcinoma and two with cutaneous melanoma.

Findings of the study overall: Both CD4+ and CD8+ T cell populations in blood had undergone clonal expansion by week 6 at 0.1 to 3.0 mg/kg.

Sample: CD4+ or CD8+ T cells sorted from blood, taken in a trial of the OX40 agonist ivuxolimab. The chain combines TRBV5-4 with TRBJ2-5; possible D gene TRBD1, 6 bases. This receptor was identified in an adult with an advanced solid tumor such as melanoma, head and neck, liver or kidney cancer. CDR3 coding DNA: TGTGCCAGCAGCTTATACAGGGTTAAAGAGACCCAGTACTTC. Translating it yields CASSLYRVKETQYF.